This T cell receptor beta chain appears in the sequencing data of a study of blood T cell repertoires in COVID-19. Across the whole study: Some COVID-19 samples were acute and others convalescent; all came from the United States, Italy and Spain. The analysed material was cDNA or gDNA that came from T cells, B-cell-depleted T cells, or PBMCs.

Unmatched junction bases numbered 9, after V lost 6 bases and J lost 2 bases. The CDR3 runs 18 residues. Germline assignment: CDR1 ENHRY and CDR2 SYGVKD. Seattle patient enrollment occurred during active infection, with longitudinal follow-up thereafter. Original processing notes: Nucleated cell number was recorded as an estimate derived from reference gene primer amplification. TCRdb keeps only in-frame clones here, not all; method: immunoSEQ multiplex PCR. That table supplies the V and J calls and clone size; D and trimming were determined from the DNA. In the table there are fewer than 350,000 clones, 88% of which are singletons.

The sample taken for sequencing was peripheral blood. The chain joins TRBV10-3 to TRBJ2-6, with 11 bases lining up with TRBD2. This clonotype originated in a woman under 40 with COVID-19, enrolled during active disease. The DNA for the CDR3 is TGTGCCATCAGCGAAACTAGCGGGGGAGGCGCTGGGGCCAACGTCCTGACTTTC. Encoded protein: CAISETSGGGAGANVLTF.